This T cell receptor (beta chain) was found in a study of blood T cell repertoires in COVID-19. For the study at large: PBMCs, B-cell-depleted T cells, or T cells provided the cDNA or gDNA that made up the material.

Trimming cost V 1 base and J 4 bases, with 6 bases left between them. This CDR3 is built from 13 residues. The germline V gene has CDR1 MDHEN and CDR2 SYDVKM. In the study's own analysis: Using reference gene primer amplification, nucleated cell counts were estimated. Generated by immunoSEQ multiplex PCR, the TCRdb table keeps only in-frame clones and is missing some. V and J calls plus clone size are reproduced from that table; the DNA served to infer D and trimming. The sample lists about 87,000 clones, roughly 87% occurring once. The clonotype was recovered from a woman older than 75 with active COVID-19. The J gene is TRBJ2-3, the V gene TRBV28; no firm D call. The specimen was peripheral blood. The CDR3 protein is CASSLSFPDTQYF. The DNA for the CDR3 is TGTGCCAGCAGTTTATCCTTCCCAGATACGCAGTATTTT.